This T cell receptor beta chain came from a study of shared clonotypes between healthy human individuals. Profiled with immunoSEQ multiplex PCR; TCRdb holds only in-frame clones, not every one. The table shows about 980,000 clones, with 60% to 85% occurring only once. The receptor was isolated from a young man in good health. The sample consisted of memory CD4+ T cells sorted from blood. Subset described: CD45RA-negative fraction.

CDR3 coding DNA: TGCGCCAGCAGCTTGGCTCTCGGCCAAACCAACACCATATATTTT. Its translation is CASSLALGQTNTIYF. The J gene is TRBJ1-3, the V gene TRBV5-1; D gene unclear. CDR1 and CDR2 (germline): SGHRS, YFSETQ. V dropped 0 bases and J dropped 7 bases, with 14 bases sitting between them. This CDR3 comprises 15 residues.